These 15 T cell receptor beta chains were sequenced from one sample in a study of graft-versus-host responses after intestinal transplantation. Libraries were prepared by immunoSEQ multiplex PCR; TCRdb keeps only in-frame clonotypes and omits some of them. This sample has roughly 73,000 clones, with around 87% found just once. Antigens of these TCRs are unknown. Sample: unstimulated CD8+ T cells sorted from spleen or lymph node cells, taken before transplant. The receptors come from a human donor who was the organ donor for an intestinal transplant.

The chain links TRBV7-3 to TRBJ1-5, with no clear D. Trimming pared 1 base from V and 1 base from J, leaving 8 bases between. The CDR3 totals 15 residues. The V gene's germline CDR1 is SGHTA and CDR2 FQGTGA. CDR3 in amino acids: CASSLSHGSNQPQHF. The CDR3 DNA follows: TGTGCCAGCAGCTTAAGCCATGGAAGCAATCAGCCCCAGCATTTT.

This clone was detected once. V and J are TRBV4-1 and TRBJ2-2; no definite D call. The V gene lost 0 bases and the J gene lost 6 bases, with 5 bases spanning the gap. Germline CDR1 and CDR2: MGHRA and YSYEKL. The CDR3 extends over 13 amino acids. The chain's CDR3 is CASSQEGSGELFF. CDR3 nucleotide sequence: TGCGCCAGCAGCCAAGAAGGGTCCGGGGAGCTGTTTTTT.

V gene TRBV28 combines with J gene TRBJ2-1; 7 bases fit TRBD1. Germline V CDR1 and CDR2: MDHEN, SYDVKM. CDR3 length: 12 amino acids. V lost 10 bases to trimming and J lost 5 bases; unmatched junction nucleotides: 5. Written as DNA, the CDR3 is TGTGCCACGGATGGACAGGACAATGAGCAGTTCTTC. Amino acids: CATDGQDNEQFF.

This rearrangement joins TRBV28 to TRBJ1-2, with TRBD1 matching over 7 bases. Trimming took 3 bases from V and 10 from J; bases not matched to a gene: 5. From germline, CDR1 is MDHEN and CDR2 SYDVKM. The CDR3 totals 12 residues. CDR3 coding DNA: TGTGCCAGCAGTTTCCACAGGGGAGACTACACCTTC. This sequence encodes CASSFHRGDYTF.

The genes are TRBV27 and TRBJ2-7; D not certain. V was clipped by 5 bases and J by 1 base, with 9 bases between them. The CDR3 has 13 amino acids. Germline V CDR1 and CDR2: MNHEY, SMNVEV (reference sequence). The chain's CDR3 is CASSQLWSYEQYF. The CDR3 DNA is TGTGCCAGCAGTCAACTGTGGTCCTACGAGCAGTACTTC.

The chain couples TRBV6-1 to TRBJ1-1; TRBD1 agrees at 8 bases. Trimming cost V 1 base and J 4 bases; bases outside gene matches: 2. CDR1 MNHNS and CDR2 SASEGT come from the germline V gene. The CDR3 length is 14 residues. CDR3: CASSEGTGITEAFF. Written as DNA, the CDR3 is TGTGCCAGCAGTGAAGGGACAGGGATCACTGAAGCTTTCTTT.

The J gene is TRBJ2-7, the V gene TRBV5-1; a weak D match, TRBD1 (6 bases). This CDR3 comprises 16 residues. V dropped 0 bases and J dropped 6 bases, with 19 bases sitting between them. Germline assignment: CDR1 SGHRS and CDR2 YFSETQ. CDR3 DNA sequence: TGCGCCAGCAGCTTGGGAGACGGGACACCAGTCATCGAGCAGTACTTC. Encoded protein: CASSLGDGTPVIEQYF.

CDR3: CASSLVGYGYSGNTIYF. The CDR3 DNA sequence: TGTGCCAGCAGCTTGGTAGGTTACGGCTACTCTGGAAACACCATATATTTT. The gene calls are TRBV5-4 and TRBJ1-3, with D uncertain. The CDR3 has 17 amino acids. Deletions cut 0 bases from V and 0 bases from J, with 13 bases between. Germline V gene data show CDR1 as SGHNT and CDR2 as YYREEE (reference sequence).

The V and J genes are TRBV7-9 and TRBJ2-7, with TRBD1 matching over 11 bases. The V gene end was trimmed by 4 bases and the J gene end by 0 bases; junction bases not matched to a gene: 2. Germline-derived CDR1 and CDR2 are SEHNR and FQNEAQ (reference sequence). This CDR3 is built from 15 residues. The CDR3 sequence: CASSWGQGVSYEQYF. As DNA, the CDR3 is TGTGCCAGCAGCTGGGGACAGGGGGTCTCCTACGAGCAGTACTTC.

This clone was found once. This chain links TRBV5-1 with TRBJ1-5; D is undetermined. The CDR3 is 14 residues long. Trimming cost V 4 bases and J 4 bases, with 12 bases left between them. Germline V gene lookup returns CDR1 SGHRS and CDR2 YFSETQ. CDR3 sequence: CASSLMGSNQPQHF. In nucleotides, the CDR3 is TGCGCCAGCAGCCTCATGGGCAGTAATCAGCCCCAGCATTTT.

This chain links TRBV19 with TRBJ1-1; no clear D. CDR3 length: 14 amino acids. Germline-derived CDR1 and CDR2 are LNHDA and SQIVND (reference sequence). The germline V and J ends were trimmed by 2 bases and 4 bases, with 11 bases remaining between them. The CDR3 DNA is TGTGCCAGTAGTATAAGCGGACCGGGCACTGAAGCTTTCTTT. Protein: CASSISGPGTEAFF.

The chain employs TRBV4-1 and TRBJ1-2; D not resolved. Trimming removed 0 bases from V and 4 bases from J, with 12 bases in between. CDR1 is MGHRA and CDR2 is YSYEKL in the germline V gene. The CDR3 runs to 15 residues. CDR3 DNA sequence: TGCGCCAGCAGCCAAGAACGCCATTTGGCCTATGGCTACACCTTC. Its translation: CASSQERHLAYGYTF.

V is TRBV2 and J is TRBJ2-5; tentative D call: TRBD1 (5 bases). Trimming removed 4 bases at V and 1 base at J, with 19 bases between. CDR1 is SNHLY, CDR2 FYNNEI, per germline. The CDR3 is made up of 17 amino acids. CDR3 loop: CASSGHSHQDSQETQYF. The CDR3 DNA is TGTGCCAGCAGTGGACACTCCCACCAAGACAGCCAAGAGACCCAGTACTTC.

CDR3 nucleotides: TGTGCCAGCGGGGTTCCCGAGCAGTACTTC. This gives the protein CASGVPEQYF. The rearrangement joins TRBV6-5 to TRBJ2-7, with D uncertain. Germline CDR1 is MNHEY and CDR2 is SVGAGI. V was shortened by 8 bases and J by 6 bases, with 8 bases between the two germline ends. There are 10 residues in the CDR3.

The rearrangement joins TRBV10-2 to TRBJ2-3; D is unresolved. CDR3 size: 11 residues. Trimming stripped 8 bases from V and 6 bases from J, with 9 bases between. Per germline, CDR1 WSHSY and CDR2 SAAADI. This CDR3 is CASLGGDTQYF. The CDR3 DNA sequence: TGCGCCAGCCTGGGTGGGGATACGCAGTATTTT.